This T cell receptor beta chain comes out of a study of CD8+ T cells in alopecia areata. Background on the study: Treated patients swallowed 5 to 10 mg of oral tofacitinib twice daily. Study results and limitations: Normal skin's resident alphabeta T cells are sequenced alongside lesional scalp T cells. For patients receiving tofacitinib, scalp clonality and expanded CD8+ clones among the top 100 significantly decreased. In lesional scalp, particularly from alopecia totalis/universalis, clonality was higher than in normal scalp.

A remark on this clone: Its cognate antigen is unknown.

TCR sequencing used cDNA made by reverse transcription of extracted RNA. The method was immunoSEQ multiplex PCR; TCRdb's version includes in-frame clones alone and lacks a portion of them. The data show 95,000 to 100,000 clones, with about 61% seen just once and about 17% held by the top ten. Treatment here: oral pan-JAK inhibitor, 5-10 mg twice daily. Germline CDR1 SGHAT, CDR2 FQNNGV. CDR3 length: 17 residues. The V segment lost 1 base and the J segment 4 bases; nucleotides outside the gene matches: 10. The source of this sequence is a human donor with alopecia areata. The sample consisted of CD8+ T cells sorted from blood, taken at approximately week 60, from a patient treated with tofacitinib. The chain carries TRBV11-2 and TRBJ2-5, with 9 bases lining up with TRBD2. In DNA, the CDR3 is TGTGCCAGCAGCTTAGGCGGCGGGGGGGCCCGGCGAGAGACCCAGTACTTC. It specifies CASSLGGGGARRETQYF.